This T cell receptor (beta chain) was recovered during a study of blood T cells in healthy people across ages. Study-wide findings and caveats: PBMCs that were unsorted prevented a conclusive naive versus antigen-experienced comparison. Roughly linearly, TCR beta diversity per million T cells fell as age increased.

A remark on this clonotype: As yet, its antigen is unknown.

A J-beta primer mix and a sample-barcoded 5' primer were used in a second PCR of roughly 7 to 12 cycles. Tagging of each cDNA molecule was performed by a template-switch adaptor with 12 random nucleotides. TCRdb passed the 5' RACE reads through MiXCR, listing each CDR3 protein once. Of about 1.6 million distinct CDR3 sequences in the sample, about 31% were seen once. V trimming: 6 bases; J trimming: 8 bases; junction bases outside the gene matches: 15. Looked up from germline, CDR1 is DFQATT and CDR2 is SNEGSKA (reference sequence). This CDR3 comprises 14 residues. J is TRBJ1-2 and V is TRBV20-1, with 7 bases fitting TRBD1. This clonotype was sampled from a woman aged 25-40 years in good health. The sample taken for sequencing was blood. The chain's CDR3 is CSAFTARGHEGYTF. The CDR3 DNA follows: TGCAGTGCGTTCACAGCGAGGGGGCATGAGGGCTACACCTTC.